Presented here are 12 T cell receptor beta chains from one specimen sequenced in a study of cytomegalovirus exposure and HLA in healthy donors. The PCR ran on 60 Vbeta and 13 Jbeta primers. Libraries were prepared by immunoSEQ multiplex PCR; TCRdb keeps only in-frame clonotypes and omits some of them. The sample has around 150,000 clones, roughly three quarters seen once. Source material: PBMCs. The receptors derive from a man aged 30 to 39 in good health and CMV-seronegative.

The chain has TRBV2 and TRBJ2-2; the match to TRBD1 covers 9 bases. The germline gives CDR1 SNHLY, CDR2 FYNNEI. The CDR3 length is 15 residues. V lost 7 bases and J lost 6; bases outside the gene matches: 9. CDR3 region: CASILGTGSPGELFF. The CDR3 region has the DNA TGTGCCAGCATTCTCGGGACAGGGTCTCCCGGGGAGCTGTTTTTT.

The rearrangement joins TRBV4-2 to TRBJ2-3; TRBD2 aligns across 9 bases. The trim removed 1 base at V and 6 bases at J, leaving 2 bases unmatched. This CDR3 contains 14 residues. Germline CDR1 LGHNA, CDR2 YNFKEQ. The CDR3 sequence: CASSQGTSEDTQYF. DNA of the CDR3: TGTGCCAGCAGCCAAGGGACTAGCGAGGATACGCAGTATTTT.

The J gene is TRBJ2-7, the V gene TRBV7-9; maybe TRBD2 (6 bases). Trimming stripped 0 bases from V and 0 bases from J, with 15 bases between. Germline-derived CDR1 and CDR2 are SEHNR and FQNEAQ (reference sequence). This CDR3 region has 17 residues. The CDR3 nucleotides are TGTGCCAGCAGCTTAGCTCTAGCGTCCCGGAGCTCCTACGAGCAGTACTTC. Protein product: CASSLALASRSSYEQYF.

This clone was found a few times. The CDR3 DNA follows: TGTGCCAGCAGCCAACGACAGGGGGCGATCTACGAGCAGTACTTC. Translation: CASSQRQGAIYEQYF. The chain carries TRBV11-1 and TRBJ2-7, with 10 bases aligning to TRBD1. Germline loops: CDR1 SGHAT, CDR2 FQDESV (reference sequence). J lost 3 bases, V lost 5 bases, and 7 bases had no gene match. This CDR3 spans 15 amino acids. The variable domain in full, with the rest retrieved from reference TRBV11-1 and TRBJ2-7, is EAEVAQSPRYKITEKSQAVAFWCDPISGHATLYWYRQILGQGPELLVQFQDESVVDDSQLPKDRFSAERLKGVDSTLKIQPAELGDSAMYLCASSQRQGAIYEQYFGPGTRLTVT.

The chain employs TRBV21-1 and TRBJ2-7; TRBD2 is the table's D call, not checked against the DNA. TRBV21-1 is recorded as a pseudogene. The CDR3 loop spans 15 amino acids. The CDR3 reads CASSLRGLVGYEQYF. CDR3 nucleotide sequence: TGTGCCAGCAGCCTGCGTGGACTAGTGGGCTACGAGCAGTACTTC.

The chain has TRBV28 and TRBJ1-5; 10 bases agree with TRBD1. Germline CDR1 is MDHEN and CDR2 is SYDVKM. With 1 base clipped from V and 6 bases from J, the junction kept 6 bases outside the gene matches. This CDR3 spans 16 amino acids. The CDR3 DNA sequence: TGTGCCAGCAGTTTATCCGGGACAGGGGAATTTCAGCCCCAGCATTTT. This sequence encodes CASSLSGTGEFQPQHF. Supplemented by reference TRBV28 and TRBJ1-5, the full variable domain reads DVKVTQSSRYLVKRTGEKVFLECVQDMDHENMFWYRQDPGLGLRLIYFSYDVKMKEKGDIPEGYSVSREKKERFSLILESASTNQTSMYLCASSLSGTGEFQPQHFGDGTRLSIL.

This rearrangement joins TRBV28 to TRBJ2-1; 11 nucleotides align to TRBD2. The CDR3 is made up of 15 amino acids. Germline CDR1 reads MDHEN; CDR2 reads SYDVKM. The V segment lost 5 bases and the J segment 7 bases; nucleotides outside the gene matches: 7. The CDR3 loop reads CASSGTSGRSNEQFF. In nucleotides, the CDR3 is TGTGCCAGCAGTGGAACTAGCGGGAGAAGTAATGAGCAGTTCTTC.

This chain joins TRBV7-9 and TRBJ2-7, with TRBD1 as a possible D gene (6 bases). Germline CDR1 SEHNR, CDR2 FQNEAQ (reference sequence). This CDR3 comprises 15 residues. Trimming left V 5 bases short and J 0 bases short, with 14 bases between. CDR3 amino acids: CASSAWTASSYEQYF. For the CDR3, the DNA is TGTGCCAGCAGCGCCTGGACAGCGTCCTCCTACGAGCAGTACTTC.

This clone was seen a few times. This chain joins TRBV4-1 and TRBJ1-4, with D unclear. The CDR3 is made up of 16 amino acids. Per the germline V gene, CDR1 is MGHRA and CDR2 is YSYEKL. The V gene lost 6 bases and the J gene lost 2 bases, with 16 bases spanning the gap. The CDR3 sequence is CASSPLRVDTNEKLFF. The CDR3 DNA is TGCGCCAGCAGTCCCCTCCGAGTCGATACTAATGAAAAACTGTTTTTT.

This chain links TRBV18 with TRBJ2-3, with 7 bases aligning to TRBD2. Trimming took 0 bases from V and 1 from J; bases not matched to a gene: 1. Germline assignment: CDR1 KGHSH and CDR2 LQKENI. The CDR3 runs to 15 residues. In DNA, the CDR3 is TGTGCCAGCTCACCACCGGGAGGGGGCACAGATACGCAGTATTTT. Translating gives CASSPPGGGTDTQYF.

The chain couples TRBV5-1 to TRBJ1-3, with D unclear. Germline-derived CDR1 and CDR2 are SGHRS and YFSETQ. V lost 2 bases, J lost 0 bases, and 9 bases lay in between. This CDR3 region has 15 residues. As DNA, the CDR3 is TGCGCCAGCAGCTTAGGACTGAACTCTGGAAACACCATATATTTT. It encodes CASSLGLNSGNTIYF.

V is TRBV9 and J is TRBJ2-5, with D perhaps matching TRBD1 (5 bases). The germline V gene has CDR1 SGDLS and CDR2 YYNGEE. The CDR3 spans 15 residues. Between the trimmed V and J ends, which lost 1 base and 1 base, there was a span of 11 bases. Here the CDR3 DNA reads TGTGCCAGCAGCGTAATCCCAGGGATCCAAGAGACCCAGTACTTC. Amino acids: CASSVIPGIQETQYF.